The 6 T cell receptor beta chains reported below all come from one sample, sequenced in a study of blood T cell repertoires in COVID-19. Sequencing was performed with immunoSEQ multiplex PCR; in TCRdb, only in-frame clones are kept and a portion is missing. The sample shows about 140,000 clones, over 60% of them seen only once. The specimen sequenced was peripheral blood. The receptors were gathered from a woman between 50 and 59 years old with active or convalescent COVID-19.

The rearrangement links TRBV18 to TRBJ2-7, with 11 nucleotides matching TRBD1. CDR1 and CDR2 from the germline V gene are KGHSH and LQKENI. The V gene end was trimmed by 5 bases and the J gene end by 6 bases; junction bases not matched to a gene: 9. This CDR3 is 15 amino acids long. CDR3 sequence (DNA): TGTGCCAGCTCATCACGCTCCGGGACAGGGGGCGAGCAGTACTTC. It yields the protein CASSSRSGTGGEQYF. Using reference TRBV18 and TRBJ2-7 for the parts outside the CDR3, the full variable domain is NAGVMQNPRHLVRRRGQEARLRCSPMKGHSHVYWYRQLPEEGLKFMVYLQKENIIDESGMPKERFSAEFPKEGPSILRIQQVVRGDSAAYFCASSSRSGTGGEQYFGPGTRLTVT.

This chain uses TRBV6-5 with TRBJ2-7; 11 nucleotides line up with TRBD2. The V and J ends lost 4 bases and 5 bases, in that order; junction bases with no gene match: 4. Per the germline V gene, CDR1 is MNHEY and CDR2 is SVGAGI. The CDR3 contains 14 residues. As DNA, the CDR3 is TGTGCCAGCAGTTTCCTAGCGGGAGGAAACGAGCAGTACTTC. Translated: CASSFLAGGNEQYF.

This clone turned up a few times. V gene TRBV2 combines with J gene TRBJ1-1; maybe TRBD1 (6 bases). This CDR3 is built from 13 residues. V lost 6 bases to trimming and J lost 6 bases, with 14 bases between them. Per the germline V gene, CDR1 is SNHLY and CDR2 is FYNNEI. The CDR3 nucleotides read TGTGCCAGCAGCGCCGGGACACCATCTGAAGCTTTCTTT. Amino acid sequence: CASSAGTPSEAFF. Filled out from reference TRBV2 and TRBJ1-1, the complete variable domain reads EPEVTQTPSHQVTQMGQEVILRCVPISNHLYFYWYRQILGQKVEFLVSFYNNEISEKSEIFDDQFSVERPDGSNFTLKIRSTKLEDSAMYFCASSAGTPSEAFFGQGTRLTVV.

For the CDR3, the DNA is TGTGCCAGCAGCCTTCCAGCGGGGGGGCCAAAAGAGACCCAGTACTTC. The encoded protein is CASSLPAGGPKETQYF. This rearrangement joins TRBV7-2 to TRBJ2-5; 10 bases map to TRBD2. The CDR3 has 16 residues. The V segment lost 5 bases and the J segment 3 bases; nucleotides outside the gene matches: 9. Germline V gene sequence: CDR1 SGHTA, CDR2 FQGNSA.

J is TRBJ2-7 and V is TRBV10-3; 7 bases are a match to TRBD1. The CDR3 has 14 residues. The V gene's germline CDR1 is ENHRY and CDR2 SYGVKD. Trimming took 2 bases from V and 3 from J; bases not matched to a gene: 4. This CDR3 is CAISETGEGYEQYF. The CDR3 region has the DNA TGTGCCATCAGTGAGACAGGGGAAGGCTACGAGCAGTACTTC.

This clone was seen once. V gene TRBV7-2 combines with J gene TRBJ2-7; the D is unclear. This CDR3 is 14 amino acids long. Germline CDR1 and CDR2: SGHTA and FQGNSA. Trimming removed 7 bases from V and 3 bases from J, with 16 bases in between. The CDR3 here is CASTDARPHYEQYF. The DNA for the CDR3 is TGTGCCAGCACCGACGCGAGGCCCCACTACGAGCAGTACTTC.